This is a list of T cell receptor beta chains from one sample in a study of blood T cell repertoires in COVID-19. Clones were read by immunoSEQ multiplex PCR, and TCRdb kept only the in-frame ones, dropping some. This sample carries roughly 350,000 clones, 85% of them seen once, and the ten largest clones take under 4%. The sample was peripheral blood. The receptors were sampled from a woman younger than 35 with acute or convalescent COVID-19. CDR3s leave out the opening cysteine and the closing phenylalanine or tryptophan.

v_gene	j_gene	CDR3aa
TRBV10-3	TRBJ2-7	AISESMPGQGVHEQY
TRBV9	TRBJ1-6	ASSVTGDGSPLH
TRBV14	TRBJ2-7	ASSLDRVGEQY
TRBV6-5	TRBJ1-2	ASRPSSQMQYT
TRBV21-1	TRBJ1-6	ASSKEQSYNSPLH
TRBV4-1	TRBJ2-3	ASSADRPDTQY
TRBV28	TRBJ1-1	ASERATEAF
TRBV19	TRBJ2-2	ASSLIAGGPAGELF
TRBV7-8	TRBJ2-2	ASRRRAPASGYTGELF
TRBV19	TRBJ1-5	ASSIGRDSWYQPQH
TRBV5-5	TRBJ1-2	ASSTQDSYGYT
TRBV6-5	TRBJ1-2	ASSRQGEGDYGYT
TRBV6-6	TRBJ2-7	ASSRGGTERVVHEQY
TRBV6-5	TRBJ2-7	ASSYRPGTYEQY
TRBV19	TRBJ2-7	ASRETGDSSYEQY
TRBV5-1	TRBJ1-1	ASRLAGEGTEAF
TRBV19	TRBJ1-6	ASSIGQGPGYNSPLH
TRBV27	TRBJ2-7	ASSPRDSSSYEQY
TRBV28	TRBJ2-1	ASGDRPFSYNEQF
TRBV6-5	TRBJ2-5	ASRFTGGGETQY
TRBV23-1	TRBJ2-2	ASLGDRDTGELF
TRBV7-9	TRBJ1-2	ASSLETGDGYT
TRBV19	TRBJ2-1	ASTKQGVTF
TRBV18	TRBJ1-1	ASSPTGNFAHTEAF
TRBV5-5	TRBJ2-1	ASSLLLRGPSYNEQF
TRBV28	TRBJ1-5	ASSFGQVPNQPQH
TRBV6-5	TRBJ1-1	ASSPGQLEAF
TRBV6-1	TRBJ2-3	ASSDPLWGERMGTQY
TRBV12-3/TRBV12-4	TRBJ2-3	ASRRQGADTQY
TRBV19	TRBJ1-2	ASSIPWTALGYT
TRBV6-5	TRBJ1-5	ASTRGPNQPQH
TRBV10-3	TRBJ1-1	AISEAGTMNTEAF
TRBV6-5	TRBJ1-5	ASSYSRNSNQPQH
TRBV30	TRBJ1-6	AWSPGQGTSPLH
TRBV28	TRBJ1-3	ASSRLAGNTIY
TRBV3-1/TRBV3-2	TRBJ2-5	ASSQTGETQY
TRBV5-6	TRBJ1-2	ASSPGTGGLEDGYT
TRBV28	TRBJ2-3	ASGGQGASDTQY
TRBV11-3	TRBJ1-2	ASSPRQGFDYGYT
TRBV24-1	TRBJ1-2	ATSETGGHGYT
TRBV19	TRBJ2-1	ASSRTGGIYNEQF
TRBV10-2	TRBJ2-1	ASSGGGPTSSYNEQF
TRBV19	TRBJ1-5	ASSTPRDRGAYSNQPQH
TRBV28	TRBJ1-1	ASRGQVPNTEAF
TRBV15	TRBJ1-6	ATNPGGDYSPLH
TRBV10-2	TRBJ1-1	ASSERGLGNTEAF
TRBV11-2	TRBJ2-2	ASSQRTSSGELF
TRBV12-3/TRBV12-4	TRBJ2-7	ASRAGHYEQY
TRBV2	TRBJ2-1	ASSLAGGRYNEQF
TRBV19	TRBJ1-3	ASLAGNTIY
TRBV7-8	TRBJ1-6	ASSYTGGDNSPLH
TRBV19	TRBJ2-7	ASSSVTGDYEQY
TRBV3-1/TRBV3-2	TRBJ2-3	ASSQDPSGIVTDTQY
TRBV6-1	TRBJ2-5	ASSEGLRGGLWETQY
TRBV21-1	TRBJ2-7	ASSKALPGVTYEQY
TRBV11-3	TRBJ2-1	ASSSGPRLEPPYNEQF
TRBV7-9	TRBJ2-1	ASSQTVNEQF
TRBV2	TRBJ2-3	ASSERAGWGTDTQY
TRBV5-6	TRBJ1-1	ASSSTFLQGTRRTEAF